This TCR beta chain was found in a study of T cells in Graves' hyperthyroidism and ophthalmopathy. Study in general: Blood was drawn when the patient was first diagnosed and still untreated.

In its sample, this clonotype was seen many times. Antigen specificity is unknown. V was clipped by 1 base and J by 4 bases, with 17 bases between them. This CDR3 has 16 amino acids. Germline CDR1 is MNHNS and CDR2 is SASEGT. Amplification of TCR beta CDR3 regions was performed using RNA transcripts as template. The HTBI primer set drove a first-round RT-PCR of the TCR CDR3. TCRdb passed the multiplex PCR reads through MiXCR, listing each CDR3 protein once. The table lists over 650,000 distinct CDR3 sequences, about 17% of them singletons. Study-level results: Progression to ophthalmopathy was predicted a median of 6.5 months early. Blood samples included most of the expanded thyroid clonotypes exceeding 0.001. Stable hyperthyroidism and ophthalmopathy were separated using 13 V-J signatures.

This chain connects TRBV6-1 to TRBJ2-7; no definite D call. This sequence originates from a man younger than 30 with Graves' hyperthyroidism. Input material: blood. The CDR3 is CASSEDWAGYSYEQYF. Written as DNA, the CDR3 is TGTGCCAGCAGTGAAGATTGGGCAGGATATTCTTACGAGCAGTACTTC.